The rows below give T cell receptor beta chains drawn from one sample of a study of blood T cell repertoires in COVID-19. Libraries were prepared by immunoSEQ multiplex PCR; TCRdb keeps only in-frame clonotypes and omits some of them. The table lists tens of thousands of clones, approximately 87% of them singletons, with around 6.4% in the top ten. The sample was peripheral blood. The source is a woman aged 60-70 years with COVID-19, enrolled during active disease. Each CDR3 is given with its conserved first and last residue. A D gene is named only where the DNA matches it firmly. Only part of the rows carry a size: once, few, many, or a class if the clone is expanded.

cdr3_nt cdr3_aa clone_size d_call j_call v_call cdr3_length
TGTGCCAGCAGGCCAGGGGGGTATAGCAATCAGCCCCAGCATTTT CASRPGGYSNQPQHF NA TRBD1 TRBJ1-5 TRBV27 15
TGTGCCAGCAGCTTGGGACTAGCAAGAGCCAATGAGCAGTTCTTC CASSLGLARANEQFF NA TRBD2 TRBJ2-1 TRBV5-4 15
TGCGCCAGCAGTGACCCCCGGACTAGCGGGAGCCCCGACACCGGGGAGCTGTTTTTT CASSDPRTSGSPDTGELFF once TRBD2 TRBJ2-2 TRBV10-1 19
TGTGCCAGCAGGGATTCAGGGGCCCCGAACACTGAAGCTTTCTTT CASRDSGAPNTEAFF NA NA TRBJ1-1 TRBV25-1 15
TGTGCCAGCAGCCGGACAGGCCGGGACACTGAAGCTTTCTTT CASSRTGRDTEAFF few TRBD1 TRBJ1-1 TRBV11-2 14
TGTGCCAGCAGAACAGTTAGCAATCAGCCCCAGCATTTT CASRTVSNQPQHF NA NA TRBJ1-5 TRBV28 13
TGTGCCAGCAGCTGGGACTTGAGTGGGATCGAGACCCAGTACTTC CASSWDLSGIETQYF NA NA TRBJ2-5 TRBV5-6 15
TGTGCCAGCAGTGAGGATACCGGGAGCAATCAGCCCCAGCATTTT CASSEDTGSNQPQHF NA NA TRBJ1-5 TRBV2 15
TGTGCCAGCAGCATAGAGACAGGGAGCACTGAAGCTTTCTTT CASSIETGSTEAFF NA TRBD1 TRBJ1-1 TRBV11-2 14
TGTGCCAGCAGGCCGACTAGCTCGAACACCGGGGAGCTGTTTTTT CASRPTSSNTGELFF NA TRBD2 TRBJ2-2 TRBV3-1/TRBV3-2 15
TGTGCCAGCAGCTCGCAAACAGGTACCTACGAGCAGTACTTC CASSSQTGTYEQYF NA NA TRBJ2-7 TRBV7-2 14
TGTGCCAGCAGCCAAGTCCGGGGGACGGCTAATGAAAAACTGTTTTTT CASSQVRGTANEKLFF NA NA TRBJ1-4 TRBV4-2 16
TGCAGCGCCCGGACAGGGGGCGGGTACAATGAGCAGTTCTTC CSARTGGGYNEQFF NA TRBD1 TRBJ2-1 TRBV29-1 14
TGCAGACCCGGGGCAGGGAGGTACGAGCAGTACTTC CRPGAGRYEQYF once NA TRBJ2-7 TRBV29-1 12
TGTGCCAGCAGCTTGTGGTTAGCGGGAGTTGGTGAGCAGTTCTTC CASSLWLAGVGEQFF NA TRBD2 TRBJ2-1 TRBV5-4 15
TGTGCCAGCAGTTTCCACCTGGCGGTACTGACCTACGAGCAGTACTTC CASSFHLAVLTYEQYF NA NA TRBJ2-7 TRBV28 16
TGTGCCAGTAGTATACCCGGCTCTGGGGCCAACGTCCTGACTTTC CASSIPGSGANVLTF NA NA TRBJ2-6 TRBV19 15
TGTGCCTGGAGCGGGCGGGAACACACCGGGGAGCTGTTTTTT CAWSGREHTGELFF NA NA TRBJ2-2 TRBV30 14
TGCAGTGCTAGTACTGCGGGAGGCTTGGAGACCCAGTACTTC CSASTAGGLETQYF NA TRBD2 TRBJ2-5 TRBV20-1 14
TGTGCCAGCTCACCAACTTTTAGACTAGCGGGAGGGTATCTTTCAAATGAGCAGTTCTTC CASSPTFRLAGGYLSNEQFF NA TRBD2 TRBJ2-1 TRBV18 20
TGTGCCAGCAGTTACTTGCGAGGCACCGGGGAGCTGTTTTTT CASSYLRGTGELFF NA NA TRBJ2-2 TRBV6-2/TRBV6-3 14
TGTGCCAGTAGTATTCCAGGGGGGGATACGCAGTATTTT CASSIPGGDTQYF NA NA TRBJ2-3 TRBV19 13
TGTGCCACCAGCCAAGATAGGCAGGGGGCAATTAATGAGCAGTTCTTC CATSQDRQGAINEQFF NA TRBD1 TRBJ2-1 TRBV15 16
TGTGCCAGCAGTACAGGGTTTCAAGGCAATCAGCCCCAGCATTTT CASSTGFQGNQPQHF NA NA TRBJ1-5 TRBV2 15
TGTGCCAACGGAAAGGGGTTAGACACTGAAGCTTTCTTT CANGKGLDTEAFF NA NA TRBJ1-1 TRBV2 13
TGTGCCAGCAGCTTAGGAGCCAGCGGGAGTTCCTACGAGCAGTACTTC CASSLGASGSSYEQYF NA TRBD2 TRBJ2-7 TRBV11-2 16
TGTGCCAGCAGCCTGGGACATACTTTGTTAAACATTCAGTACTTC CASSLGHTLLNIQYF NA NA TRBJ2-4 TRBV11-3 15
TGTGCCAGTAGTGGGTCTTCCATACGAACGACAGGGAAAGTTGGCTACACCTTC CASSGSSIRTTGKVGYTF NA TRBD1 TRBJ1-2 TRBV19 18
TGTGCCAGCAGCTTGGGGCGGCGGGAGCAGTACTTC CASSLGRREQYF NA NA TRBJ2-7 TRBV7-2 12
TGTGCCAGCAGCGTACAGGCAGGGCTTGACTATGGCTACACCTTC CASSVQAGLDYGYTF NA NA TRBJ1-2 TRBV9 15
TGCGCCAGCAGCTTGGTCCAGGCGGGAGGGTCCGAGCAGTACTTC CASSLVQAGGSEQYF few TRBD2 TRBJ2-7 TRBV5-1 15
TGTGCCAGCACCCTATCCCACAGGGTTCGGACTGAAGCTTTCTTT CASTLSHRVRTEAFF once NA TRBJ1-1 TRBV6-5 15
TGTGCCAGCAGCGGGGCAGGGAACACTGGAAACACCATATATTTT CASSGAGNTGNTIYF NA NA TRBJ1-3 TRBV5-5 15
TGCAGTGCTAGTAACGGGAGACTCGACCAAGAGACCCAGTACTTC CSASNGRLDQETQYF NA NA TRBJ2-5 TRBV20-1 15
TGTGCCAGTAACGGAGGACTCGGCACGCGAGAGCAGTACTTC CASNGGLGTREQYF NA NA TRBJ2-7 TRBV2 14
TGCGCCAGCAGCCAAGAGCAGACAGGGAACTATGGCTACACCTTC CASSQEQTGNYGYTF once TRBD1 TRBJ1-2 TRBV4-1 15
TGTGCCAGCAGCCCCCAGGGGGCCACTAATTCACCCCTCCACTTT CASSPQGATNSPLHF NA TRBD1 TRBJ1-6 TRBV6-5 15
TGCAGTGCTAGTGGGCCAGCGGGATTGTTAGATACGCAGTATTTT CSASGPAGLLDTQYF once TRBD2 TRBJ2-3 TRBV20-1 15
TGCGCCGGCAGCCAAAGGACTAGCGGGACATACAATGAGCAGTTCTTC CAGSQRTSGTYNEQFF NA TRBD2 TRBJ2-1 TRBV4-1 16